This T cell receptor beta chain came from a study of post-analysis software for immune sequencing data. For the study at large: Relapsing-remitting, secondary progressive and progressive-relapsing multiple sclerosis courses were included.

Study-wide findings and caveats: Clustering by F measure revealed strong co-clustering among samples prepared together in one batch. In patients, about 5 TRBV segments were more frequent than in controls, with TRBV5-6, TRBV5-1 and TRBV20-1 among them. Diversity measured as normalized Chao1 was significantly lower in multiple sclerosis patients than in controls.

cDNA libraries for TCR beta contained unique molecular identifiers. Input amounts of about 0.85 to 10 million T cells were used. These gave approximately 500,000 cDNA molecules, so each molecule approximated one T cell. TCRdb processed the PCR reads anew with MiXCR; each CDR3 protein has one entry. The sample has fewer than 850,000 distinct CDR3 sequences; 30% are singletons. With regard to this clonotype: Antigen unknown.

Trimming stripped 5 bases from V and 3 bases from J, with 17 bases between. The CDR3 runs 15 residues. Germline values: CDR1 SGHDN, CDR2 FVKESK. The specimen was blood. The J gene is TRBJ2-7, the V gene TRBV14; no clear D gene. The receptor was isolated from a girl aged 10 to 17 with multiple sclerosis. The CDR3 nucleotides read TGTGCCAGCAGCGACTCCCGTTCCCCGGGCTACGAGCAGTACTTC. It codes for CASSDSRSPGYEQYF.